These 29 T cell receptor beta chains came from one sample sequenced in a study of T cells after posttransplantation cyclophosphamide. Only in-frame clones appear in the TCRdb table, and some are missing; sequencing was by immunoSEQ multiplex PCR. In the table there are fewer than 2,500 clones, roughly 94% of which are singletons. Specimen: CD4+ T cells sorted from bone marrow. These receptor sequences come from a woman in her fifties or sixties in good health and a related stem cell transplant donor.

In DNA form, the CDR3 reads TGTGCCAGCAGCCGGACAACCCCCGGGGGACAGCAAGAGACCCAGTACTTC. Its translation: CASSRTTPGGQQETQYF. The chain links TRBV11-2 to TRBJ2-5, with a possible D match to TRBD1 (7 bases). V was trimmed by 5 bases and J by 2 bases, leaving 21 bases between them. The CDR3 extends over 17 amino acids. Germline CDR1 and CDR2: SGHAT and FQNNGV.

The chain carries TRBV4-1 and TRBJ2-2, with 9 bases identical to TRBD2. The CDR3 is 17 amino acids. V was clipped by 2 bases and J by 3 bases; unmatched bases: 7. From germline, CDR1 is MGHRA and CDR2 YSYEKL. The CDR3 DNA is TGCGCCAGCAGCCAAAGGGCTAGCGGGACATACACCGGGGAGCTGTTTTTT. Encoded protein: CASSQRASGTYTGELFF.

The chain is built from TRBV6-5 and TRBJ1-3, with D uncertain. Trimming took off 6 bases at V and 0 bases at J, with 9 bases between the two ends. The germline V gene encodes CDR1 MNHEY and CDR2 SVGAGI. CDR3 length equals 14 residues. Written as DNA, the CDR3 is TGTGCCAGCAGAAGCGCATTCTCTGGAAACACCATATATTTT. Its protein is CASRSAFSGNTIYF.

This clone was counted a single time. This rearrangement joins TRBV30 to TRBJ2-1, with 12 nucleotides matching TRBD2. V was clipped by 4 bases and J by 8 bases; unmatched bases: 6. Per the germline V gene, CDR1 is GTSNPN and CDR2 is SVGIG (reference sequence). The CDR3 runs to 14 residues. The CDR3 reads CAWKSSGRVDEQFF. CDR3 DNA sequence: TGTGCCTGGAAATCTAGCGGGAGGGTGGATGAGCAGTTCTTC.

V usage is TRBV29-1 and J usage is TRBJ2-1; TRBD1 agrees at 8 bases. This CDR3 is 14 amino acids long. Germline CDR1 and CDR2: SQVTM and ANQGSEA. The ends lost 4 bases at V and 2 bases at J; junction bases unmatched: 4. CDR3 DNA sequence: TGCAGCGTTGTAGACAGGGGCCCCTACAATGAGCAGTTCTTC. It codes for CSVVDRGPYNEQFF.

This clone appeared a single time. In DNA form, the CDR3 reads TGTGCCAGCAGCTTAGGAACGGCAGGCCTCGGTCAGCCCCAGCATTTT. Its translation: CASSLGTAGLGQPQHF. The genes are TRBV7-6 and TRBJ1-5, with D unclear. V was clipped by 1 base and J by 6 bases, with 16 bases between them. The CDR3 length is 16 residues. CDR1 SGHVS and CDR2 FNYEAQ come from the germline V gene.

This clone was observed a single time. One end of the junction fails to match germline, which may point to a read error. The sample holds other DNA sequences that translate to the same CDR3. The chain employs TRBV2 and TRBJ2-2; 10 bases are a match to TRBD2. The CDR3 consists of 15 residues. The V gene's germline CDR1 is SNHLY and CDR2 FYNNEI. The CDR3 loop reads CASRGSGGAVGELFF. CDR3 sequence (DNA): TGTGCCAGCCGCGGGAGCGGGGGGGCCGTCGGGGAGCTGTTTTTC.

The gene calls are TRBV18 and TRBJ2-5; 15 nucleotides agree with TRBD2. The V and J ends lost 4 bases and 4 bases, in that order; junction bases with no gene match: 7. In germline, CDR1 is KGHSH, CDR2 LQKENI. This CDR3 has 17 amino acids. This CDR3 is CASSLNRTSGRAETQYF. Here the CDR3 DNA reads TGTGCCAGCTCACTAAATCGGACTAGCGGGAGGGCAGAGACCCAGTACTTC.

As regards this clone: The germline gene is not matched at one end of the junction; a read error may be the cause. The chain carries TRBV5-4 and TRBJ2-7; a weak D match, TRBD1 (7 bases). The length of the CDR3 is 14 residues. Germline assignment: CDR1 SGHNT and CDR2 YYREEE (reference sequence). CDR3 protein: CASSPGTEDYGQYF. CDR3 coding DNA: TGTGCCAGCAGCCCCGGGACAGAGGACTACGGGCAGTACTTC.

The genes are TRBV6-5 and TRBJ1-4; D is undetermined. V was shortened by 0 bases and J by 6 bases, with 8 bases between the two germline ends. The CDR3 has 14 residues. Germline V gene data show CDR1 as MNHEY and CDR2 as SVGAGI. The CDR3 sequence is CASSYSRRDEKLFF. Written as DNA, the CDR3 is TGTGCCAGCAGTTACTCGAGGAGGGATGAAAAACTGTTTTTT.

This rearrangement joins TRBV6-4 to TRBJ2-3; 11 bases line up with TRBD2. After removal of 10 bases from V and 3 bases from J, the junction contained 9 bases not matched to a gene. Germline CDR1 reads MRHNA; CDR2 reads SNTAGT. The CDR3 runs 15 residues. The CDR3 protein is CATAPSGGRTDTQYF. The CDR3 DNA is TGTGCCACGGCCCCTAGCGGGGGGCGAACAGATACGCAGTATTTT.

The rearrangement joins TRBV19 to TRBJ1-6; D perhaps matches TRBD1 (6 bases). The germline V gene encodes CDR1 LNHDA and CDR2 SQIVND (reference sequence). The CDR3 length is 15 residues. The V end lost 10 bases, the J end lost 3 bases, and 16 bases lay between the germline ends. The CDR3 DNA reads TGTGCCACGGGGGGCAGGAACGACTATAATTCACCCCTCCACTTT. Amino acid sequence: CATGGRNDYNSPLHF.

J is TRBJ2-2 and V is TRBV11-3; 9 nucleotides match TRBD2. CDR3 length: 14 amino acids. Germline CDR1 SGHNT, CDR2 YENEEA. J lost 3 bases, V lost 4 bases, and 0 bases had no gene match. In nucleotides, the CDR3 is TGTGCCAGCAGCTCTAGCGGGGACACCGGGGAGCTGTTTTTT. It translates to CASSSSGDTGELFF.

The V gene is TRBV18, the J gene TRBJ2-5; 8 nucleotides match TRBD1. The J call may not be correct, given that the DNA end is closer to TRBJ2-7. The CDR3 runs to 16 residues. Germline loops: CDR1 KGHSH, CDR2 LQKENI. The CDR3 is CASSPWAGQGSYEQYF. CDR3 sequence (DNA): TGTGCCAGCTCACCATGGGCCGGACAGGGCTCCTACGAGCAGTACTTC.

This clone was found once. This chain connects TRBV6-1 to TRBJ2-5; D may be TRBD1 (5 bases). The tail of the sequence fits TRBJ2-7 better, so the J call may be wrong. This CDR3 region has 13 residues. Germline CDR1 reads MNHNS; CDR2 reads SASEGT. In nucleotides, the CDR3 is TGTGCCAGCAGTGAAGTCAGGGACTACGAGCAGTACTTC. Amino acid sequence: CASSEVRDYEQYF.

V and J are TRBV5-1 and TRBJ2-3, with D possibly TRBD2 on 5 matching bases. The CDR3 has 14 residues. V was clipped by 4 bases and J by 3 bases, with 12 bases between them. Germline V gene lookup returns CDR1 SGHRS and CDR2 YFSETQ. The CDR3: CASSPDLVTDTQYF. The CDR3 nucleotides read TGCGCCAGCAGCCCGGACTTAGTGACAGATACGCAGTATTTT.

The gene calls are TRBV9 and TRBJ1-6; no clear D. Germline CDR1 SGDLS, CDR2 YYNGEE. Deletions cut 1 base from V and 0 bases from J, with 8 bases between. The CDR3 runs to 16 residues. The chain's CDR3 is CASSVSSSSYNSPLHF. As DNA, the CDR3 is TGTGCCAGCAGCGTATCGAGTTCCTCCTATAATTCACCCCTCCACTTT.

The V gene is TRBV12-5, the J gene TRBJ1-3; possible D gene TRBD1, 5 bases. The CDR3 consists of 16 residues. Germline V gives CDR1 LGHNT, CDR2 FRNRAP. V was trimmed by 6 bases and J by 4 bases, leaving 19 bases between them. Here the CDR3 reads CASGVAAAGSGNTIYF. DNA of the CDR3: TGTGCTAGTGGAGTGGCCGCGGCAGGGTCCGGAAACACCATATATTTT.

This rearrangement joins TRBV7-7 to TRBJ2-3; 11 nucleotides match TRBD2. Germline CDR1 SSHAT, CDR2 FNYEAQ (reference sequence). V was clipped by 5 bases and J by 6 bases; unmatched bases: 13. The CDR3 is 17 residues long. This CDR3 reads CASSRGIAGGPYDTQYF. Written as DNA, the CDR3 is TGTGCCAGCAGCCGAGGGATAGCGGGGGGGCCGTATGATACGCAGTATTTT.

The V and J genes are TRBV7-2 and TRBJ1-3; D may be TRBD1 (5 bases). The V gene lost 2 bases and the J gene lost 0 bases, with 8 bases spanning the gap. The CDR3 has 15 residues. Germline CDR1 reads SGHTA; CDR2 reads FQGNSA. The CDR3 nucleotides read TGTGCCAGCAGCTTACAGGGAAGCTCTGGAAACACCATATATTTT. It codes for CASSLQGSSGNTIYF.

The chain employs TRBV6-1 and TRBJ2-7, with 7 bases that match TRBD2. J was trimmed by 5 bases and V by 1 base; bases with no gene match: 8. CDR1 MNHNS and CDR2 SASEGT come from the germline V gene. The CDR3 length is 15 residues. The CDR3 region is CASSEGRGRVHEQYF. The CDR3 DNA reads TGTGCCAGCAGTGAAGGTCGGGGGAGGGTGCACGAGCAGTACTTC.

The chain recombines TRBV27 with TRBJ1-1, with D possibly being TRBD1 (6 bases). V shed 5 bases and J shed 0 bases, with 16 bases lying between them. CDR3 length: 16 amino acids. Germline CDR1 is MNHEY and CDR2 is SMNVEV (reference sequence). CDR3 sequence reads: CASSPGQFLMNTEAFF. The DNA for the CDR3 is TGTGCCAGCAGTCCTGGACAGTTCCTCATGAACACTGAAGCTTTCTTT.

CDR3 coding DNA: TGTGCCAGCAGCCTACGGACTAGCACAGATACGCAGTATTTT. Encoded protein: CASSLRTSTDTQYF. The chain uses TRBV9 and TRBJ2-3; a weak D match, TRBD2 (5 bases). V was shortened by 4 bases and J by 0 bases, with 9 bases between the two germline ends. CDR3 size: 14 residues. Germline V gene lookup returns CDR1 SGDLS and CDR2 YYNGEE.

The chain recombines TRBV5-4 with TRBJ2-5; 8 bases are shared with TRBD1. The J segment lost 5 bases and the V segment lost 0 bases, leaving 3 bases of the junction unmatched. The CDR3 is 14 amino acids. The germline CDR1 and CDR2 sequences are SGHNT and YYREEE (reference sequence). The DNA for the CDR3 is TGTGCCAGCAGCTTGGATCAGGGGGCGGAGACCCAGTACTTC. Translating it yields CASSLDQGAETQYF.

The rearrangement uses TRBV5-1 and TRBJ1-1; tentatively, D is TRBD1 (6 bases). The length of the CDR3 is 14 residues. Trimming removed 5 bases from V and 0 bases from J, with 11 bases in between. From germline, CDR1 is SGHRS and CDR2 YFSETQ. CDR3 sequence (DNA): TGCGCCAGCAGAACACAGGGTTTGAACACTGAAGCTTTCTTT. Amino acids: CASRTQGLNTEAFF.

V usage is TRBV28 and J usage is TRBJ1-4; 10 bases align to TRBD1. V shed 6 bases and J 7 bases; nucleotides not matched to a gene: 8. Germline values: CDR1 MDHEN, CDR2 SYDVKM. This CDR3 is 15 amino acids long. Written as DNA, the CDR3 is TGTGCCAGCAGGGGGAGACAGGGGGCCGGTGAAAAACTGTTTTTT. Translating it yields CASRGRQGAGEKLFF.

This sequence joins TRBV15 and TRBJ1-1; 7 bases are a match to TRBD1. The V segment lost 7 bases and the J segment 6 bases; nucleotides outside the gene matches: 11. This CDR3 has 14 residues. Looked up from germline, CDR1 is LNHNV and CDR2 is YYDKDF (reference sequence). The CDR3 sequence is CATTPNQGDAEAFF. In DNA form, the CDR3 reads TGTGCCACCACCCCGAATCAGGGGGACGCTGAAGCTTTCTTT.

The J gene is TRBJ2-1, the V gene TRBV5-8; 8 bases fit TRBD2. Per the germline V gene, CDR1 is SGHTS and CDR2 is YDEGEE. CDR3 length equals 18 residues. With V trimmed by 4 bases and J by 7 bases, 19 bases remained unmatched. This chain's CDR3 is CASSVMLGLALVDNEQFF. CDR3 coding DNA: TGTGCCAGCAGCGTGATGTTAGGACTAGCCCTCGTGGATAATGAGCAGTTCTTC.

V usage is TRBV25-1 and J usage is TRBJ2-7, with TRBD1 as a possible D gene (8 bases). CDR3 length equals 16 residues. CDR1 and CDR2 (germline): MGHDK, SYGVNS. Trimming cost V 5 bases and J 2 bases, with 19 bases left between them. The CDR3 DNA reads TGTGCCAGCAGTCGCCGGGGAGGGACAGGTGCCTACGAGCAGTACTTC. This sequence encodes CASSRRGGTGAYEQYF.